Following are 30 T cell receptor beta chains from one sample sequenced in a study of tumour-infiltrating T cells in Burkitt lymphoma. Generated by immunoSEQ multiplex PCR, the TCRdb table keeps only in-frame clones and is missing some. The sample comprises roughly 500 clones, about a fifth of which are singletons, and 70% to 75% rests with the top ten. Specimen: tumor tissue. All receptors derive from a human donor with Burkitt lymphoma.

CDR3 sequence: CATSRDPGTFLYEQYF. CDR3 nucleotides: TGTGCCACCAGCAGAGATCCCGGGACCTTCTTATACGAGCAGTACTTC. The chain combines TRBV15 with TRBJ2-7; D may correspond to TRBD1 or TRBD2 (5 bases each). The CDR3 runs to 16 residues. V was shortened by 0 bases and J by 4 bases, with 16 bases between the two germline ends. Germline V CDR1 and CDR2: LNHNV, YYDKDF (reference sequence).

This chain connects TRBV6-1 to TRBJ1-2, with 8 bases aligning to TRBD1. Germline V gene data show CDR1 as MNHNS and CDR2 as SASEGT. The CDR3 consists of 13 residues. V lost 3 bases to trimming and J lost 8 bases; unmatched junction nucleotides: 5. CDR3 amino acids: CASSDGTGHGYTF. CDR3 coding DNA: TGTGCCAGCAGTGACGGGACAGGTCACGGCTACACCTTC.

This clone was seen more than once but under ten times. This chain links TRBV7-9 with TRBJ2-7, with 10 positions matching TRBD1. The CDR3 contains 16 residues. The V segment lost 2 bases and the J segment 7 bases; nucleotides outside the gene matches: 11. Looked up from germline, CDR1 is SEHNR and CDR2 is FQNEAQ (reference sequence). In nucleotides, the CDR3 is TGTGCCAGCAGCTTATCGGGTTCCGGGACAGGGGTTGAGCAGTACTTC. Its translation is CASSLSGSGTGVEQYF.

V gene TRBV7-6 combines with J gene TRBJ1-3; the D is unclear. Trimming removed 4 bases at V and 0 bases at J, with 13 bases between. Germline CDR1 is SGHVS and CDR2 is FNYEAQ. CDR3 length: 16 amino acids. The CDR3 DNA is TGTGCCAGCAGCTACTACGCAGGAAGCTCTGGAAACACCATATATTTT. Translated, it gives CASSYYAGSSGNTIYF.

The table lists this clone with a few counts. The gene calls are TRBV18 and TRBJ1-2; 7 nucleotides match TRBD1. V gave up 2 bases and J gave up 6 bases; unmatched junction bases: 3. CDR1 KGHSH and CDR2 LQKENI come from the germline V gene. The CDR3 length is 13 residues. CDR3 nucleotide sequence: TGTGCCAGCTCACCAGAGGGGGCAAATGGCTACACCTTC. Translation: CASSPEGANGYTF.

This sequence joins TRBV5-1 and TRBJ1-5, with D possibly TRBD1 on 6 matching bases. CDR3 size: 18 residues. The germline V gene has CDR1 SGHRS and CDR2 YFSETQ. The V end lost 1 base, the J end lost 5 bases, and 22 bases lay between the germline ends. The CDR3 DNA follows: TGCGCCAGCAGCTTGCCCATAAGGACAGCCGGCCCCGATCAGCCCCAGCATTTT. This codes for CASSLPIRTAGPDQPQHF.

The CDR3 here is CASSPESQGGYEQYF. The CDR3 DNA is TGTGCCAGCTCACCAGAATCTCAGGGGGGGTACGAGCAGTACTTC. This chain links TRBV18 with TRBJ2-7; D may be TRBD1 or TRBD2 (7 bases each). Germline CDR1 KGHSH, CDR2 LQKENI. With 2 bases removed from V and 4 bases from J, the gap between germline ends came to 15 bases. The CDR3 runs to 15 residues.

The chain joins TRBV28 to TRBJ1-2; D is unclear. Trimming pared 6 bases from V and 8 bases from J, leaving 19 bases between. The CDR3 has 14 residues. CDR1 is MDHEN and CDR2 is SYDVKM in the germline V gene. CDR3 sequence (DNA): TGTGCCAGCAGGTCTGCTCCCGTTCCGATGGGCTACACCTTC. This gives the protein CASRSAPVPMGYTF.

This clone showed up just a few times. This chain links TRBV10-3 with TRBJ2-6, with no clear D. The length of the CDR3 is 18 residues. V was cut by 4 bases and J by 1 base, with 17 bases left in between. The germline gives CDR1 ENHRY, CDR2 SYGVKD. In nucleotides, the CDR3 is TGTGCCATCAGTGTCCCGACCGCTTCCACTTCTGGGGCCAACGTCCTGACTTTC. Translating it yields CAISVPTASTSGANVLTF.

The table lists this clone with a few counts. V is TRBV4-3 and J is TRBJ2-3, with 9 bases lining up with TRBD2. Germline assignment: CDR1 LGHNA and CDR2 YSLEER. V lost 4 bases and J lost 1; bases outside the gene matches: 9. This CDR3 contains 17 residues. As DNA, the CDR3 is TGCGCCAGCAGCCTCCAAGGGGGCGGGAGGGGCACAGATACGCAGTATTTT. Its translation: CASSLQGGGRGTDTQYF.

V is TRBV27 and J is TRBJ2-5; D is possibly TRBD1 or TRBD2 (5 bases each). The germline CDR1 and CDR2 sequences are MNHEY and SMNVEV (reference sequence). This CDR3 contains 16 residues. Trimming removed 5 bases at V and 5 bases at J, with 21 bases between. The CDR3 spells CASSRIAGTAGETQYF. The CDR3 coding sequence is TGTGCCAGCAGTCGTATCGCCGGGACGGCCGGCGAGACCCAGTACTTC.

This clone has only one observation. The chain couples TRBV28 to TRBJ2-3; TRBD2 might be the D (5 bases). CDR1 is MDHEN and CDR2 is SYDVKM in the germline V gene. The CDR3 is 11 amino acids. V shed 11 bases and J shed 7 bases, with 13 bases lying between them. CDR3 sequence: CAARTSYTQYF. CDR3 nucleotides: TGTGCCGCGCGAACTAGTTATACGCAGTATTTT. Combining the CDR3 with reference TRBV28 and TRBJ2-3 gives the whole variable domain DVKVTQSSRYLVKRTGEKVFLECVQDMDHENMFWYRQDPGLGLRLIYFSYDVKMKEKGDIPEGYSVSREKKERFSLILESASTNQTSMYLCAARTSYTQYFGPGTRLTVL.

The chain recombines TRBV5-1 with TRBJ2-5; D is perhaps TRBD2 (5 bases). V was shortened by 3 bases and J by 1 base, with 10 bases between the two germline ends. The CDR3 is made up of 14 amino acids. CDR1 and CDR2 (germline): SGHRS, YFSETQ. CDR3 protein: CASSSDGLQETQYF. DNA of the CDR3: TGCGCCAGCAGCTCAGACGGACTCCAAGAGACCCAGTACTTC. Variable domain in full (rest from reference TRBV5-1 and TRBJ2-5): KAGVTQTPRYLIKTRGQQVTLSCSPISGHRSVSWYQQTPGQGLQFLFEYFSETQRNKGNFPGRFSGRQFSNSRSEMNVSTLELGDSALYLCASSSDGLQETQYFGPGTRLLVL.

This rearrangement joins TRBV2 to TRBJ2-7; D not resolved. CDR1 is SNHLY, CDR2 FYNNEI, per germline. Trimming shortened V by 5 bases and J by 0 bases, and 11 bases separated the two germline ends. The CDR3 loop spans 14 amino acids. CDR3 sequence reads: CASSREGNSYEQYF. CDR3 DNA sequence: TGTGCCAGCAGTCGCGAAGGGAACTCCTACGAGCAGTACTTC.

This clone has more than one count but fewer than ten. This rearrangement joins TRBV4-1 to TRBJ2-2; no definite D call. Germline CDR1 reads MGHRA; CDR2 reads YSYEKL. The V gene lost 9 bases and the J gene lost 1 base, with 18 bases spanning the gap. The CDR3 contains 16 residues. This CDR3 reads CASSPPGRLNTGELFF. For the CDR3, the DNA is TGCGCCAGTTCCCCCCCCGGCCGATTGAACACCGGGGAGCTGTTTTTT.

This clone was picked up a small number of times. This chain connects TRBV14 to TRBJ2-1, with D possibly being TRBD1 or TRBD2 (5 bases each). Germline lookup yields CDR1 SGHDN and CDR2 FVKESK. V was trimmed by 4 bases and J by 5 bases, leaving 9 bases between them. The CDR3 sequence is 13 residues long. The CDR3 loop reads CASSPGTHNEQFF. In DNA, the CDR3 is TGTGCCAGCAGCCCGGGGACCCACAATGAGCAGTTCTTC.

This clone was seen a handful of times. The chain uses TRBV5-4 and TRBJ2-7; a possible D gene is TRBD1 (5 bases). Germline CDR1 and CDR2: SGHNT and YYREEE (reference sequence). The CDR3 length is 12 residues. V was cut by 3 bases and J by 4 bases, with 8 bases left in between. The CDR3 sequence is CASSSQGYEQYF. The CDR3 DNA sequence: TGTGCCAGCAGCTCCCAGGGATACGAGCAGTACTTC.

As to this clone: A much bigger clone sits one base away, suggesting this may be a read error. In the same sample, other DNA sequences code for this CDR3. V and J are TRBV19 and TRBJ2-4, with no clear D. This CDR3 has 15 residues. Between the trimmed V and J ends, which lost 5 bases and 4 bases, there was a span of 15 bases. Germline-derived CDR1 and CDR2 are LNHDA and SQIVND (reference sequence). This CDR3 reads CASSGFYSAKNIQYF. The CDR3 nucleotides are TGTGCCAGTAGTGGTTTCTATTCGGCTAAAAACATTCAGTACTTC.

The J gene is TRBJ1-3, the V gene TRBV11-2, with TRBD1 as a possible D gene (5 bases). The CDR3 has 14 residues. Per germline, CDR1 SGHAT and CDR2 FQNNGV. V was shortened by 1 base and J by 2 bases, with 6 bases between the two germline ends. The CDR3: CASSLGGPGNTIYF. The CDR3, as DNA: TGTGCCAGCAGCTTAGGGGGCCCTGGAAACACCATATATTTT.

The rearrangement joins TRBV7-9 to TRBJ1-3; maybe TRBD1 (5 bases). Between the trimmed V and J ends, which lost 1 base and 5 bases, there was a span of 9 bases. CDR3 size: 14 residues. Germline assignment: CDR1 SEHNR and CDR2 FQNEAQ (reference sequence). The DNA of the CDR3 is TGTGCCAGCAGCTTAGGTGACAGCAGAAACACCATATATTTT. Its translation: CASSLGDSRNTIYF.

The chain joins TRBV7-8 to TRBJ1-5, with D perhaps matching TRBD1 (5 bases). The germline V and J ends were trimmed by 5 bases and 4 bases, with 9 bases remaining between them. Germline V gives CDR1 SGHVS, CDR2 FQNEAQ. The CDR3 length is 13 residues. In DNA form, the CDR3 reads TGTGCCAGCAGCCTGGGACCTAATCAGCCCCAGCATTTT. This encodes CASSLGPNQPQHF.

This clone was found a few times. V gene TRBV28 combines with J gene TRBJ2-7; D not resolved. The CDR3 covers 12 residues. V was clipped by 6 bases and J by 0 bases, with 6 bases between them. From germline, CDR1 is MDHEN and CDR2 SYDVKM. The CDR3, as DNA: TGTGCCAGCAGCCCCATCTCCTACGAGCAGTACTTC. Amino acids: CASSPISYEQYF.

This chain joins TRBV7-2 and TRBJ1-2, with unresolved D. V was pared by 4 bases and J by 8 bases, with 11 bases between. CDR3 length: 12 amino acids. From germline, CDR1 is SGHTA and CDR2 FQGNSA. As DNA, the CDR3 is TGTGCCAGCAGCTCCCCACAGCCGGGCTACACCTTC. Translating gives CASSSPQPGYTF.

This clone was counted a few times. The chain couples TRBV10-3 to TRBJ2-5; 7 bases align to TRBD1. Germline CDR1 and CDR2: ENHRY and SYGVKD. The J segment lost 3 bases and the V segment lost 4 bases, leaving 20 bases of the junction unmatched. The CDR3 covers 19 residues. CDR3 in amino acids: CAISGSRRSLRGKEETQYF. The CDR3, as DNA: TGTGCCATCAGTGGATCGCGTCGAAGCCTCAGGGGGAAAGAAGAGACCCAGTACTTC.

This chain joins TRBV7-2 and TRBJ1-1, with TRBD1 as a possible D gene (5 bases). The CDR3 length is 13 residues. V lost 3 bases and J 2 bases, leaving 7 bases between the germline ends. Germline lookup yields CDR1 SGHTA and CDR2 FQGNSA. The DNA for the CDR3 is TGTGCCAGCAGCTTTCAGGGTAACACTGAAGCTTTCTTT. It is translated as CASSFQGNTEAFF.

Concerning this clone: A single base separates this from a much larger clone, so it may be a read error. This rearrangement joins TRBV30 to TRBJ1-3; D is ambiguous. The CDR3 is made up of 13 amino acids. From germline, CDR1 is GTSNPN and CDR2 SVGIG (reference sequence). CDR3 amino acids: CVSSAWIGNTIYF. The CDR3, as DNA: TGTGTCTCCTCCGCATGGATCGGAAACACCATATATTTT. Supplemented by reference TRBV30 and TRBJ1-3, the full variable domain reads SQTIHQWPATLVQPVGSPLSLECTVEGTSNPNLYWYRQAAGRGLQLLFYSVGIGQISSEVPQNLSASRPQDRQFILSSKKLLLSDSGFYLCVSSAWIGNTIYFGEGSWLTVV.

The chain recombines TRBV11-3 with TRBJ2-2; D may be TRBD1 or TRBD2 (5 bases each). CDR3 length: 16 residues. In germline, CDR1 is SGHNT, CDR2 YENEEA. Trimming pared 2 bases from V and 5 bases from J, leaving 15 bases between. The CDR3 loop is CASSLNRLWGTGELFF. The CDR3 DNA reads as TGTGCCAGCAGCTTAAATCGACTCTGGGGGACCGGGGAGCTGTTTTTT.

In nucleotides, the CDR3 is TGCAGCGTTGAATTACCGGGACAGGTAACCGCGCAGTACTTC. This gives the protein CSVELPGQVTAQYF. This chain connects TRBV29-1 to TRBJ2-7; 8 bases agree with TRBD1. Losses at the gene ends were 2 bases for V and 9 bases for J; bases not matched to a gene: 12. CDR1 is SQVTM and CDR2 is ANQGSEA in the germline V gene. The CDR3 loop spans 14 amino acids.

In its sample, this clone is large. The chain is built from TRBV4-1 and TRBJ2-5; 13 nucleotides line up with TRBD2. Germline V gene lookup returns CDR1 MGHRA and CDR2 YSYEKL. This CDR3 region has 16 residues. Trimming at V came to 4 bases and at J to 0 bases, leaving 2 bases not matched to a gene. CDR3 nucleotides: TGCGCCAGCAGCCGCGGGACTAGCGGGAACCAAGAGACCCAGTACTTC. Its protein product is CASSRGTSGNQETQYF.

The rearrangement joins TRBV6-5 to TRBJ2-7; D is unclear. Germline V lookup: CDR1 MNHEY, CDR2 SVGAGI. The length of the CDR3 is 15 residues. Between the trimmed V and J ends, which lost 0 bases and 2 bases, there was a span of 11 bases. The CDR3 DNA sequence: TGTGCCAGCAGTTACTCGTACAAGCTAACCTACGAGCAGTACTTC. Protein sequence: CASSYSYKLTYEQYF.